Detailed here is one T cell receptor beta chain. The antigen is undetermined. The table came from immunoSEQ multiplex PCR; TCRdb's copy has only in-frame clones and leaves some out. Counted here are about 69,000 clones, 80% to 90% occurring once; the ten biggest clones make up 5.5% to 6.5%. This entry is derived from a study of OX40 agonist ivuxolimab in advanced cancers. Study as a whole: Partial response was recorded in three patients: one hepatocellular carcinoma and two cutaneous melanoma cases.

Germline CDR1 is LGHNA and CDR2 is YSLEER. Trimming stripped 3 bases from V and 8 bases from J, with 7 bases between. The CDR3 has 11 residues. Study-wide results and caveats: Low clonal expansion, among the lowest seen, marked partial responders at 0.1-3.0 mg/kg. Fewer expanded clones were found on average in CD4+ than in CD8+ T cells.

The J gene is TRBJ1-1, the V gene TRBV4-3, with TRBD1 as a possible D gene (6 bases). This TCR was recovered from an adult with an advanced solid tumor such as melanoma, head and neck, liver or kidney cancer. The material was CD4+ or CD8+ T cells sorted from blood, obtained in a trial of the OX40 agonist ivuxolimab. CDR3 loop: CASSQGTEAFF. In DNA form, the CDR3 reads TGCGCCAGCAGCCAGGGGACAGAAGCTTTCTTT.